This TCR beta chain was found in a study of T cells after somatic rescue of genetic block. Profiling relied on immunoSEQ multiplex PCR, and the TCRdb table lists in-frame clones only, not all of them. This sample has 55,000 or so clones, with 96% found just once. The sequence came from a child under two years old. The sample comprised peripheral blood mononuclear cells (PBMCs).

The DNA of the CDR3 is TGCAGTGCGGCGAGGGGGCACGAGCAGTACTTC. Protein product: CSAARGHEQYF. V usage is TRBV20-1 and J usage is TRBJ2-7, with 7 bases lining up with TRBD1. Losses at the gene ends were 6 bases for V and 5 bases for J; bases not matched to a gene: 4. CDR3 length: 11 residues. The germline V gene encodes CDR1 DFQATT and CDR2 SNEGSKA (reference sequence).